The 32 T cell receptor beta chains presented below share a single source sample, sequenced in a study of cytotoxic CD8 clonotypes in ibrutinib-treated CLL. Generated by immunoSEQ multiplex PCR, the TCRdb table keeps only in-frame clones and is missing some. The table records around 53,000 clones, 50% to 60% of them present only once. The material was PBMCs, obtained at disease progression, from a patient treated with ibrutinib. The receptors originated from a human donor with chronic lymphocytic leukemia.

This clone was picked up a small number of times. The chain employs TRBV5-1 and TRBJ2-2; 7 bases fit TRBD2. The CDR3 spans 15 residues. Germline lookup yields CDR1 SGHRS and CDR2 YFSETQ. J lost 6 bases, V lost 2 bases, and 7 bases had no gene match. The CDR3 here is CASSFRGREAGELFF. The CDR3 DNA reads TGCGCCAGCAGCTTTCGAGGGAGGGAGGCCGGGGAGCTGTTTTTT.

This sequence joins TRBV30 and TRBJ2-7; D unresolved. Germline V lookup: CDR1 GTSNPN, CDR2 SVGIG (reference sequence). There are 12 residues in the CDR3. With 1 base removed from V and 3 bases from J, the gap between germline ends came to 7 bases. CDR3 loop: CAWSGASYEQYF. In nucleotides, the CDR3 is TGTGCCTGGAGTGGGGCTAGCTACGAGCAGTACTTC.

The chain joins TRBV30 to TRBJ2-7, with 7 bases lining up with TRBD1. After removal of 4 bases from V and 6 bases from J, the junction contained 12 bases not matched to a gene. Germline V gene data show CDR1 as GTSNPN and CDR2 as SVGIG (reference sequence). The CDR3 consists of 14 residues. CDR3 protein: CAWTPPQGVFEQYF. The CDR3 nucleotides are TGTGCCTGGACCCCCCCCCAGGGGGTGTTCGAGCAGTACTTC.

The V gene is TRBV7-6, the J gene TRBJ1-1; D unresolved. The CDR3 is made up of 15 amino acids. The V gene lost 0 bases and the J gene lost 4 bases, with 12 bases spanning the gap. Germline V gives CDR1 SGHVS, CDR2 FNYEAQ. The CDR3 reads CASSLASGSPTEAFF. CDR3 DNA sequence: TGTGCCAGCAGCTTAGCGAGTGGCAGTCCCACTGAAGCTTTCTTT. Together with reference TRBV7-6 and TRBJ1-1, the CDR3 gives the full variable domain: GAGVSQSPRYKVTKRGQDVALRCDPISGHVSLYWYRQALGQGPEFLTYFNYEAQQDKSGLPNDRFSAERPEGSISTLTIQRTEQRDSAMYRCASSLASGSPTEAFFGQGTRLTVV.

This clone was detected once. The chain joins TRBV6-1 to TRBJ2-3; D gene uncertain. The V gene's germline CDR1 is MNHNS and CDR2 SASEGT. Trimming took 5 bases from V and 3 from J, leaving 6 bases between them. The CDR3 runs 12 residues. CDR3 residues: CASSKVTDTQYF. Written as DNA, the CDR3 is TGTGCCAGCAGTAAGGTTACAGATACGCAGTATTTT.

The J gene is TRBJ1-4, the V gene TRBV27; 7 bases map to TRBD1. This CDR3 has 15 residues. Trimming removed 6 bases from V and 8 bases from J; junction bases left unmatched: 12. From germline, CDR1 is MNHEY and CDR2 SMNVEV (reference sequence). The CDR3 nucleotides read TGTGCCAGCAGGACACATCGGACAGGCCCAGAAAAACTGTTTTTT. Protein sequence: CASRTHRTGPEKLFF.

The V and J genes are TRBV28 and TRBJ2-5, with 7 bases matching TRBD1. The V gene end was trimmed by 7 bases and the J gene end by 4 bases; junction bases not matched to a gene: 9. The CDR3 is 14 residues long. CDR1 is MDHEN and CDR2 is SYDVKM in the germline V gene. DNA for the CDR3: TGTGCCAGCATGATTTCCGACAGGGTAGAGACCCAGTACTTC. Translating gives CASMISDRVETQYF.

This clone was seen a few times. The genes are TRBV19 and TRBJ2-3; D uncertain. This CDR3 has 13 amino acids. Trimming left V 10 bases short and J 4 bases short, with 15 bases between. The germline V gene encodes CDR1 LNHDA and CDR2 SQIVND (reference sequence). CDR3 amino acids: CATKLRAADTQYF. The DNA of the CDR3 is TGTGCCACTAAGCTTCGTGCCGCAGATACGCAGTATTTT.

This rearrangement joins TRBV4-1 to TRBJ2-5; 14 positions match TRBD2. The CDR3 consists of 17 residues. The germline gives CDR1 MGHRA, CDR2 YSYEKL. The V gene end was trimmed by 4 bases and the J gene end by 2 bases; junction bases not matched to a gene: 6. The CDR3 nucleotides are TGCGCCAGCAGCCGGACTAGCGGGGGGCGTTCTCAAGAGACCCAGTACTTC. As protein: CASSRTSGGRSQETQYF.

Only a few counts were recorded for this clone. The V gene is TRBV5-1, the J gene TRBJ1-4, with unresolved D. The CDR3 has 15 residues. V lost 4 bases and J 7 bases, leaving 17 bases between the germline ends. Germline V gene data show CDR1 as SGHRS and CDR2 as YFSETQ. For the CDR3, the DNA is TGCGCCAGCAGCGAGGAGGCCTTGGCATCTGAAAAACTGTTTTTT. Translating gives CASSEEALASEKLFF.

The V and J genes are TRBV5-1 and TRBJ2-5; 8 nucleotides match TRBD1. V shed 0 bases, J shed 0 bases, and the junction held 4 bases outside the gene matches. CDR1 and CDR2 from the germline V gene are SGHRS and YFSETQ. This CDR3 contains 16 residues. The CDR3 sequence: CASSLAGQGNQETQYF. The CDR3 nucleotides are TGCGCCAGCAGCTTGGCAGGACAGGGAAACCAAGAGACCCAGTACTTC.

V and J are TRBV7-2 and TRBJ2-1, with 8 bases lining up with TRBD1. The V gene end was trimmed by 3 bases and the J gene end by 9 bases; junction bases not matched to a gene: 10. This CDR3 contains 15 residues. The V gene's germline CDR1 is SGHTA and CDR2 FQGNSA. As DNA, the CDR3 is TGTGCCAGCAGCTTGAGGAGACAGGGGTGGGGTGAGCAGTTCTTC. Translated, it gives CASSLRRQGWGEQFF.

The chain couples TRBV5-6 to TRBJ1-2; D uncertain. The CDR3 extends over 13 amino acids. V lost 4 bases and J lost 3, with 10 bases in between. Germline loops: CDR1 SGHDT, CDR2 YYEEEE. The CDR3 reads CASSNSGDYGYTF. The CDR3 DNA sequence: TGTGCCAGCAGCAACTCTGGGGACTATGGCTACACCTTC.

The chain has TRBV6-5 and TRBJ1-5, with D possibly being TRBD1 (6 bases). CDR1 and CDR2 (germline): MNHEY, SVGAGI. V lost 0 bases, J lost 5 bases, and 11 bases lay in between. The CDR3 contains 15 residues. Here the CDR3 reads CASSYSSGADQPQHF. The CDR3 nucleotides read TGTGCCAGCAGTTACTCGTCAGGGGCTGATCAGCCCCAGCATTTT.

The chain couples TRBV7-3 to TRBJ2-7; 13 bases are shared with TRBD2. Germline CDR1 and CDR2: SGHTA and FQGTGA. The CDR3 is 15 amino acids. V shed 2 bases and J 4 bases; nucleotides not matched to a gene: 2. CDR3 in DNA: TGTGCCAGCAGCTTAGGGACTAGCGGGATGTACGAGCAGTACTTC. Protein sequence: CASSLGTSGMYEQYF.

The V call is TRBV5-1, the J call TRBJ2-7; 9 nucleotides line up with TRBD1. Germline CDR1 SGHRS, CDR2 YFSETQ. V gave up 6 bases and J gave up 2 bases; unmatched junction bases: 6. The CDR3 is 14 residues long. The CDR3 nucleotides read TGCGCCAGCACCACCGGGACAGGGACCTACGAGCAGTACTTC. Its translation: CASTTGTGTYEQYF.

CDR3 sequence: CASSWGLEQYF. In nucleotides, the CDR3 is TGTGCCAGCAGCTGGGGACTCGAGCAGTACTTC. The V gene is TRBV7-2, the J gene TRBJ2-7; D is possibly TRBD2 (6 bases). CDR1 SGHTA and CDR2 FQGNSA come from the germline V gene. The CDR3 length is 11 residues. V shed 4 bases and J shed 6 bases, with 7 bases lying between them.

The chain is built from TRBV28 and TRBJ1-4; 8 positions agree with TRBD1. This CDR3 is 14 amino acids long. After removal of 5 bases from V and 5 bases from J, the junction contained 4 bases not matched to a gene. The germline V gene has CDR1 MDHEN and CDR2 SYDVKM. The CDR3 region is CASSPRQGNEKLFF. In DNA form, the CDR3 reads TGTGCCAGCAGTCCCCGACAGGGGAATGAAAAACTGTTTTTT.

This clone was observed once. The DNA for the CDR3 is TGCGCCAGCAGCCTTGTGACTAGCGGGACTTACAATGAGCAGTTCTTC. This codes for CASSLVTSGTYNEQFF. V is TRBV4-1 and J is TRBJ2-1, with 11 positions matching TRBD2. CDR1 is MGHRA and CDR2 is YSYEKL in the germline V gene. Trimming took 4 bases from V and 4 from J; bases not matched to a gene: 6. The length of the CDR3 is 16 residues.

J is TRBJ2-1 and V is TRBV28; D could derive from TRBD1 or TRBD2 (6 bases each). In germline, CDR1 is MDHEN, CDR2 SYDVKM. The CDR3 loop spans 12 amino acids. The ends were cut back, 7 bases at V and 6 bases at J, with 10 bases in the middle. The CDR3 bases are TGTGCCAGCAAGGGGGGTTTCAATGAGCAGTTCTTC. The encoded protein is CASKGGFNEQFF. Full variable domain (rest looked up from reference TRBV28 and TRBJ2-1): DVKVTQSSRYLVKRTGEKVFLECVQDMDHENMFWYRQDPGLGLRLIYFSYDVKMKEKGDIPEGYSVSREKKERFSLILESASTNQTSMYLCASKGGFNEQFFGPGTRLTVL.

This chain links TRBV28 with TRBJ2-3, with a tentative D call TRBD2 (6 bases). CDR3 length equals 17 residues. V shed 3 bases and J shed 7 bases, with 23 bases lying between them. Germline CDR1 and CDR2: MDHEN and SYDVKM. CDR3 nucleotides: TGTGCCAGCAGTTTCGACTTAGCGGTTGCCCCGTACAATACGCAGTATTTT. Its translation: CASSFDLAVAPYNTQYF.

This clone was picked up a small number of times. This sequence joins TRBV13 and TRBJ1-6, with no clear D. The germline V gene encodes CDR1 PRHDT and CDR2 FYEKMQ (reference sequence). Trimming left V 1 base short and J 7 bases short, with 5 bases between. This CDR3 is 13 amino acids long. CDR3 coding DNA: TGTGCCAGCAGCTTAGTAGCCAATTCACCCCTCCACTTT. Amino acids: CASSLVANSPLHF.

The rearrangement links TRBV30 to TRBJ1-3; D unresolved. Per germline, CDR1 GTSNPN and CDR2 SVGIG (reference sequence). The CDR3 spans 15 residues. Trimming cost V 2 bases and J 0 bases, with 11 bases left between them. CDR3 sequence: CAWSKVLFSGNTIYF. CDR3 sequence (DNA): TGTGCCTGGAGTAAGGTCCTGTTCTCTGGAAACACCATATATTTT.

This clone was seen only once. The chain recombines TRBV7-9 with TRBJ1-3, with D uncertain. Between the trimmed V and J ends, which lost 2 bases and 0 bases, there was a span of 11 bases. CDR3 size: 16 residues. Germline CDR1 is SEHNR and CDR2 is FQNEAQ (reference sequence). The CDR3 here is CASSLTGGGSGNTIYF. The DNA of the CDR3 is TGTGCCAGCAGCTTAACGGGAGGTGGCTCTGGAAACACCATATATTTT.

This clone was seen a handful of times. The rearrangement links TRBV7-2 to TRBJ2-7; D uncertain. The V end was cut by 5 bases, the J end by 4 bases, with 6 bases between. The CDR3 runs to 11 residues. Germline-derived CDR1 and CDR2 are SGHTA and FQGNSA. CDR3 in amino acids: CASSRNYEQYF. CDR3 bases: TGTGCCAGCAGCCGAAATTACGAGCAGTACTTC. The full variable domain, its missing parts supplied by reference TRBV7-2 and TRBJ2-7, is GAGVSQSPSNKVTEKGKDVELRCDPISGHTALYWYRQSLGQGLEFLIYFQGNSAPDKSGLPSDRFSAERTGGSVSTLTIQRTQQEDSAVYLCASSRNYEQYFGPGTRLTVT.

The CDR3 loop is CASSEDTLAGGLRETQYF. DNA for the CDR3: TGTGCCAGCAGCGAAGATACACTAGCGGGGGGGCTTAGGGAGACCCAGTACTTC. The rearrangement joins TRBV9 to TRBJ2-5; 13 bases are shared with TRBD2. The V gene's germline CDR1 is SGDLS and CDR2 YYNGEE. This CDR3 region has 18 residues. The trim removed 3 bases at V and 5 bases at J, leaving 13 bases unmatched.

The J gene is TRBJ1-2, the V gene TRBV30; D is unresolved. This CDR3 region has 14 residues. Looked up from germline, CDR1 is GTSNPN and CDR2 is SVGIG (reference sequence). V was pared by 0 bases and J by 0 bases, with 8 bases between. The CDR3, as DNA: TGTGCCTGGAGTGTTGCCCTCGCTAACTATGGCTACACCTTC. Its translation is CAWSVALANYGYTF.

The rearrangement uses TRBV5-5 and TRBJ2-1, with D possibly being TRBD1 or TRBD2 (5 bases each). V was trimmed by 3 bases and J by 6 bases, leaving 16 bases between them. Germline V gives CDR1 SGHKS, CDR2 YYEKEE (reference sequence). This CDR3 comprises 15 residues. This chain's CDR3 is CASSYWMGVSNEQFF. The CDR3 region has the DNA TGTGCCAGCAGCTACTGGATGGGGGTTAGCAATGAGCAGTTCTTC.

V gene TRBV7-2 combines with J gene TRBJ1-1; TRBD1 is a possible D gene (5 bases). The V end was cut by 6 bases, the J end by 1 base, with 12 bases between. The CDR3 covers 14 residues. The germline V gene encodes CDR1 SGHTA and CDR2 FQGNSA. CDR3 sequence: CASRPGGANTEAFF. The CDR3 DNA is TGTGCCAGCAGGCCGGGAGGGGCGAACACTGAAGCTTTCTTT.

This sequence joins TRBV4-3 and TRBJ2-3, with 8 bases identical to TRBD2. V gave up 0 bases and J gave up 7 bases; unmatched junction bases: 9. This CDR3 region has 16 residues. Germline lookup yields CDR1 LGHNA and CDR2 YSLEER. DNA for the CDR3: TGCGCCAGCAGCCAAGATTTTCTAGCGGGTCCCAATACGCAGTATTTT. Protein sequence: CASSQDFLAGPNTQYF.

In regard to this clone: Other DNA variants within this sample encode the same CDR3. The chain links TRBV18 to TRBJ2-7; the D gene is possibly TRBD1 (6 bases). Germline CDR1 KGHSH, CDR2 LQKENI. Trimming took off 2 bases at V and 0 bases at J, with 8 bases between the two ends. The CDR3 contains 14 residues. This chain's CDR3 is CASSPYRDSYEQYF. The CDR3 DNA sequence: TGTGCCAGCTCACCATACAGGGACTCCTACGAGCAGTACTTC.

A word on this clone: Different DNA sequences within this sample yield the same CDR3. The chain recombines TRBV27 with TRBJ2-6, with D unresolved. V was pared by 3 bases and J by 1 base, with 1 base between. The germline gives CDR1 MNHEY, CDR2 SMNVEV (reference sequence). The length of the CDR3 is 13 residues. The CDR3 DNA reads as TGTGCCAGCAGTTTTTCTGGGGCCAACGTCCTGACTTTC. It codes for CASSFSGANVLTF.